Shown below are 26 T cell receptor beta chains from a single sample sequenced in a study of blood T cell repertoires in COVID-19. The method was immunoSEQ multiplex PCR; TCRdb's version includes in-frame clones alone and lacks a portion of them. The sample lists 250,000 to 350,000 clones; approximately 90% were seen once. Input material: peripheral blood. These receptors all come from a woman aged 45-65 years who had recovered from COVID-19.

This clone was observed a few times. The CDR3 DNA reads TGTGCCTGGAGTGGTGTAGGGGGCTCCAAAGGGCAGCCCCAGCATTTT. This gives the protein CAWSGVGGSKGQPQHF. This rearrangement joins TRBV30 to TRBJ1-5, with TRBD1 matching over 7 bases. This CDR3 comprises 16 residues. CDR1 and CDR2 (germline): GTSNPN, SVGIG (reference sequence). V shed 1 base, J shed 7 bases, and the junction held 13 bases outside the gene matches.

In DNA, the CDR3 is TGTGCCAGCAGCGGTAAGGGACAGGTAACCTACGAGCAGTACTTC. This translates into CASSGKGQVTYEQYF. The chain joins TRBV6-6 to TRBJ2-7; 8 bases map to TRBD1. The length of the CDR3 is 15 residues. Germline values: CDR1 MNHNY, CDR2 SVGAGI (reference sequence). With V trimmed by 6 bases and J by 2 bases, 9 bases remained unmatched.

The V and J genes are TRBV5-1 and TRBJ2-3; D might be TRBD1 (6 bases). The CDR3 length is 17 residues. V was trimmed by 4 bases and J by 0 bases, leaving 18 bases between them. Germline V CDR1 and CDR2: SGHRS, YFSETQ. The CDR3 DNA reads TGCGCCAGCAGCGTCGAGACAGGTCCCCCTAGCACAGATACGCAGTATTTT. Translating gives CASSVETGPPSTDTQYF.

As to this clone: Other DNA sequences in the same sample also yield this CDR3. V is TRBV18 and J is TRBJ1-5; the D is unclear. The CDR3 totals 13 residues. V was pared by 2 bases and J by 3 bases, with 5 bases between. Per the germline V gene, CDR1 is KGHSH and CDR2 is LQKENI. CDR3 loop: CASSPGLNQPQHF. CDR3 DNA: TGTGCCAGCTCACCAGGGCTCAATCAGCCCCAGCATTTT.

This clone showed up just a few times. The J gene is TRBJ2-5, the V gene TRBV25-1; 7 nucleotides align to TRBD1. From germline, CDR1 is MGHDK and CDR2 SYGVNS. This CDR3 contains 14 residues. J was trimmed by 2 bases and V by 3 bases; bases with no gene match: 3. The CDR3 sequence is CASSDGDSQETQYF. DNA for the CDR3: TGTGCCAGCAGTGATGGGGACAGTCAAGAGACCCAGTACTTC.

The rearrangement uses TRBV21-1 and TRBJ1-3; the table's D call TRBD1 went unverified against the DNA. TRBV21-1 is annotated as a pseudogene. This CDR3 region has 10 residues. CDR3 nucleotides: TGTGCCATACCGGGACACATCATATATTTT. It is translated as CAIPGHIIYF.

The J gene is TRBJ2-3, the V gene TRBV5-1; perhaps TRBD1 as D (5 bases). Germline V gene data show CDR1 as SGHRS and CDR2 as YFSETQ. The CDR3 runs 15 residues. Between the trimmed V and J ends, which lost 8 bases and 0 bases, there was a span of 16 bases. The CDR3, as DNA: TGCGCCAGTTCATTTACAGGTACTAGCACAGATACGCAGTATTTT. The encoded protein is CASSFTGTSTDTQYF.

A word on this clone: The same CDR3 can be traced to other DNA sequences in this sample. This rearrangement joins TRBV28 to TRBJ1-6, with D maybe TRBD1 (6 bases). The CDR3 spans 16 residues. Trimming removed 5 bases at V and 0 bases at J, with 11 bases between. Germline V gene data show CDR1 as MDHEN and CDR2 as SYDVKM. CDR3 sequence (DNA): TGTGCCAGCAGTCGCACAGGGAGCTCCTATAATTCACCCCTCCACTTT. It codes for CASSRTGSSYNSPLHF.

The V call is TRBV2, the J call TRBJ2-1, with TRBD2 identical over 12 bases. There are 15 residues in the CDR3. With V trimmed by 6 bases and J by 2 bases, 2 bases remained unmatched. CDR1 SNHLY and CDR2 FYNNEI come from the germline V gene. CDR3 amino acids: CASSWTSGAYNEQFF. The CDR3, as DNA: TGTGCCAGCAGCTGGACTAGCGGGGCCTACAATGAGCAGTTCTTC.

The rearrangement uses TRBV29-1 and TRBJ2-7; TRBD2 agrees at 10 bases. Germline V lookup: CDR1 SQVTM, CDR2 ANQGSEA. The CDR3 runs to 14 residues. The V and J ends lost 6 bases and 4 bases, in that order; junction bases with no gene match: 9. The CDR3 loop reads CSVPTSGSTYEQYF. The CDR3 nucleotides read TGCAGCGTGCCGACTAGCGGGTCGACTTACGAGCAGTACTTC.

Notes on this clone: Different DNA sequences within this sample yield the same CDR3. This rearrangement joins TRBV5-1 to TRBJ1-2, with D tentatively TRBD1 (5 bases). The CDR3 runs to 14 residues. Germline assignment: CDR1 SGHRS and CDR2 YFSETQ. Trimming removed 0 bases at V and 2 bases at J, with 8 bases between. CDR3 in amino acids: CASSLGQGNYGYTF. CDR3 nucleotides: TGCGCCAGCAGCTTGGGCCAGGGCAACTATGGCTACACCTTC.

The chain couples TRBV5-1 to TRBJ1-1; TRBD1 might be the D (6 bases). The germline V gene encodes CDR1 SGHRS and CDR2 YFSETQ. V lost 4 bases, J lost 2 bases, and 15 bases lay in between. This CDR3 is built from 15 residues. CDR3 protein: CASSIDRPSNTEAFF. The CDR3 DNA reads TGCGCCAGCAGCATAGACAGGCCGAGCAACACTGAAGCTTTCTTT.

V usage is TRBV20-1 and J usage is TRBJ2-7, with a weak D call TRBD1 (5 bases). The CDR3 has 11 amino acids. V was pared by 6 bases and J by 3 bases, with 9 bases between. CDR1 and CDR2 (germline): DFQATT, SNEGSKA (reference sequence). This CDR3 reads CSAPDSYEQYF. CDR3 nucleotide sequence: TGCAGTGCACCCGACAGCTACGAGCAGTACTTC.

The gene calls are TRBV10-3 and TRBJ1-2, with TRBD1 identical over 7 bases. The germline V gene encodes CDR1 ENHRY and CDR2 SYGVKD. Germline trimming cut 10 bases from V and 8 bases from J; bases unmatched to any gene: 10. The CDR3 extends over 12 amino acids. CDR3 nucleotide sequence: TGTGCCAGCAACGAGGGACAGCCGGGCTACACCTTC. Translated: CASNEGQPGYTF.

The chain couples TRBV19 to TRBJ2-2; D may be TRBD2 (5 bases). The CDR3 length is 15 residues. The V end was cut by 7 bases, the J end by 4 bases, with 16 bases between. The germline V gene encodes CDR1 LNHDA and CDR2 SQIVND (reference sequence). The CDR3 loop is CASKPGRRLTGELFF. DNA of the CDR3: TGTGCCAGTAAACCGGGGAGACGGCTCACCGGGGAGCTGTTTTTT.

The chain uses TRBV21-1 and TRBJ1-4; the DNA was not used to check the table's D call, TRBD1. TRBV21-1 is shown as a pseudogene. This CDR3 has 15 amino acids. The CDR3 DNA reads TGTGCCAGCAGCAAAGACGGGACAGGGTTTGAAAAACTGTTTTTT. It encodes CASSKDGTGFEKLFF.

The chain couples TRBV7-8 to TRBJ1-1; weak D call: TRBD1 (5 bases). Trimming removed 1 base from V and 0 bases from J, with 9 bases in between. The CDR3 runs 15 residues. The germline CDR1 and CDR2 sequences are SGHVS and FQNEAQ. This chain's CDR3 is CASSLGRGMNTEAFF. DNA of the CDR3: TGTGCCAGCAGCTTAGGGCGGGGCATGAACACTGAAGCTTTCTTT. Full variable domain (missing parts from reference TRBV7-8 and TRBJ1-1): GAGVSQSPRYKVAKRGQDVALRCDPISGHVSLFWYQQALGQGPEFLTYFQNEAQLDKSGLPSDRFFAERPEGSVSTLKIQRTQQEDSAVYLCASSLGRGMNTEAFFGQGTRLTVV.

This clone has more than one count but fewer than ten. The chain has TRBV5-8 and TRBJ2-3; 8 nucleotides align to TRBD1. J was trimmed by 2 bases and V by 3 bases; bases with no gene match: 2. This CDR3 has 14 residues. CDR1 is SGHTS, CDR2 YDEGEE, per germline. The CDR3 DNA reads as TGTGCCAGCAGCTGGGGACAGGTCACAGATACGCAGTATTTT. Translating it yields CASSWGQVTDTQYF.

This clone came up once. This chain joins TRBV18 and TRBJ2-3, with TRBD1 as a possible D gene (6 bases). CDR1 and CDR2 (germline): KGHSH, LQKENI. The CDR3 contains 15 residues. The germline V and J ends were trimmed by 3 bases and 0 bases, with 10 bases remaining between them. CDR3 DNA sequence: TGTGCCAGCTCACCTTACAGGGACAGCACAGATACGCAGTATTTT. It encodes CASSPYRDSTDTQYF.

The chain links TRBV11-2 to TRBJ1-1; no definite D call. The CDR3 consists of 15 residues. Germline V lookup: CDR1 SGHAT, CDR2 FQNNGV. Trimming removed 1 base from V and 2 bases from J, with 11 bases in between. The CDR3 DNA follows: TGTGCCAGCAGCTTAGTTACCGGTGCCAACACTGAAGCTTTCTTT. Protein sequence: CASSLVTGANTEAFF.

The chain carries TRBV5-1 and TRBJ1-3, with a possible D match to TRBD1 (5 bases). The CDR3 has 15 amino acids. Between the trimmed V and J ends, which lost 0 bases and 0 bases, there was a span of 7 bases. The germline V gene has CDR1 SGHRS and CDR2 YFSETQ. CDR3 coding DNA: TGCGCCAGCAGCTTGGACAGGAGCTCTGGAAACACCATATATTTT. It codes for CASSLDRSSGNTIYF.

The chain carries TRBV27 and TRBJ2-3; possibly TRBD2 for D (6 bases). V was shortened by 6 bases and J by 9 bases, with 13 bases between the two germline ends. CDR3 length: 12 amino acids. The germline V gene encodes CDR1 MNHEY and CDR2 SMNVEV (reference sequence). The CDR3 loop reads CASSPGAGTQYF. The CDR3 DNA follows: TGTGCCAGCAGCCCGGGAGCTGGGACGCAGTATTTT.

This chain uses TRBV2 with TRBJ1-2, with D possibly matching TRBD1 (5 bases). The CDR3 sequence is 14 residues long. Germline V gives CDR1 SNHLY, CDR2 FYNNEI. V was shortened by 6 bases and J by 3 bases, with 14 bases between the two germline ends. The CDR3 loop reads CASRVGGEDYGYTF. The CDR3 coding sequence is TGTGCCAGCAGGGTTGGGGGGGAGGACTATGGCTACACCTTC.

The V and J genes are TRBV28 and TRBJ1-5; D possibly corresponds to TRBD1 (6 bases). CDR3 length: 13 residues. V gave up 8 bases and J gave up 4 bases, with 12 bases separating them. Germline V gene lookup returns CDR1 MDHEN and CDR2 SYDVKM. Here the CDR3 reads CASGWGPNQPQHF. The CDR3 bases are TGTGCCAGCGGGTGGGGGCCGAATCAGCCCCAGCATTTT.

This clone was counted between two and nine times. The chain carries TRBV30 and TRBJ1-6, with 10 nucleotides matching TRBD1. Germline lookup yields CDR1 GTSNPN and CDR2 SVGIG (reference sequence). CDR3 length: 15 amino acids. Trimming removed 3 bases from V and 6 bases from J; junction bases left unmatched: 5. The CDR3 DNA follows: TGTGCCTGGAGGTGGGGGACAGGGGTTAATTCACCCCTCCACTTT. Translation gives CAWRWGTGVNSPLHF.

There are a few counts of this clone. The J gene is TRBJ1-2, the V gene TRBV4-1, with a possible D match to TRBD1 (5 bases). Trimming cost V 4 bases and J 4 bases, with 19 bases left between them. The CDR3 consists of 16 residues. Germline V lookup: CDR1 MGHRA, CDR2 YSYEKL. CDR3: CASSPIAGVVGYGYTF. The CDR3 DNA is TGCGCCAGCAGCCCGATTGCGGGGGTCGTGGGCTATGGCTACACCTTC.